This TCR beta chain originates from a study of PD-1 blockade in classical Hodgkin lymphoma. Time point reported: cycle 4 day 1 (C4D1), after less than 7 weeks of nivolumab. Each patient experienced a relapse that followed autologous stem cell transplantation, and brentuximab vedotin exposure varied. TCRdb's table, derived via immunoSEQ multiplex PCR, lists solely in-frame clones and lacks some. The sample records roughly 28,000 clones, approximately 80% being singletons. CDR1 is SGHAT, CDR2 FQNNGV, per germline. The CDR3 covers 15 residues. V shed 5 bases and J shed 8 bases, with 18 bases lying between them.

The material sequenced was peripheral blood mononuclear cells (PBMCs), taken before the fourth cycle of nivolumab. This chain links TRBV11-2 with TRBJ2-2; D may correspond to TRBD1 or TRBD2 (6 bases each). The receptor comes from a human donor with classical Hodgkin lymphoma. In DNA form, the CDR3 reads TGTGCCAGCAGCCCGAGGGGGGCCAGGCAGGGGGAGCTGTTTTTT. It translates to CASSPRGARQGELFF.